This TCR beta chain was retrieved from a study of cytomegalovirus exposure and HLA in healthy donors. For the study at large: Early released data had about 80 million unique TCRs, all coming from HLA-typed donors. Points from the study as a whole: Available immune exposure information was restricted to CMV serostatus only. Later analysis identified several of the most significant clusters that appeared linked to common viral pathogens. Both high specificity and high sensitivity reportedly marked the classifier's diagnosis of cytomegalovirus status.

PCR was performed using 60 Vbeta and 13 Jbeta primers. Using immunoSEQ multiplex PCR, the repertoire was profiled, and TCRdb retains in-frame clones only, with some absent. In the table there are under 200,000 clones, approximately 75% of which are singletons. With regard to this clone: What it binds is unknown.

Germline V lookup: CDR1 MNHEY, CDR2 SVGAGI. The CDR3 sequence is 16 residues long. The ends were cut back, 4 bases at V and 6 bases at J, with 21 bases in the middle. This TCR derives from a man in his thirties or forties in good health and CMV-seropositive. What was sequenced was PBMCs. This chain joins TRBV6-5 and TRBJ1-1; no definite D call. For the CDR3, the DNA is TGTGCCAGCAGTTGGGCGGGGAACGCTCTTAAGCCTGAAGCTTTCTTT. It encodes CASSWAGNALKPEAFF.